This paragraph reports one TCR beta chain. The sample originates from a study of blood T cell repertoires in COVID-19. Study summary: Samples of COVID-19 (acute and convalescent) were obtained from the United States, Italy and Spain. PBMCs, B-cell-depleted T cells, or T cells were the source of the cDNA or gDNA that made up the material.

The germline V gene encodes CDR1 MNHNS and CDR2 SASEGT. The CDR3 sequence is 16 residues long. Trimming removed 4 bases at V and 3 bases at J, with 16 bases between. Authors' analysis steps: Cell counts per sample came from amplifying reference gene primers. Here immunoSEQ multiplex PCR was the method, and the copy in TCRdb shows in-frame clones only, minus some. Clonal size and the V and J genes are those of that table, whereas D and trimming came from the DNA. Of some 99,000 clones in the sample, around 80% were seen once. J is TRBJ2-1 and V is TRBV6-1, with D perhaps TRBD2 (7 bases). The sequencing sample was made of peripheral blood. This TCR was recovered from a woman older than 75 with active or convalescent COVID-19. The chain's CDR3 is CASSGPRGGLYNEQFF. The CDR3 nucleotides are TGTGCCAGCAGTGGCCCTAGGGGGGGCCTCTACAATGAGCAGTTCTTC.